These T cell receptor beta chains were read from a single sample in a study of blood T cell repertoires in COVID-19. The method was immunoSEQ multiplex PCR; TCRdb's version includes in-frame clones alone and lacks a portion of them. The sample contains some 220,000 clones, about 90% of which appear only once. The material sequenced was peripheral blood. The receptors were gathered from a man younger than 45 with COVID-19, enrolled during active disease. Both conserved end residues are part of each CDR3. D genes are given only for firm matches. Clone sizes are given selectively: once, few, many, or a class where the clone is expanded.

TRBV10-3	TRBD1	.	TRBJ1-1	CAISWTGEGNTEAFF	TGTGCCATCAGTTGGACAGGGGAAGGGAACACTGAAGCTTTCTTT
TRBV3-1/TRBV3-2	.	.	TRBJ1-5	CASSQVAGFNQPQHF	TGTGCCAGCAGCCAAGTGGCAGGGTTCAATCAGCCCCAGCATTTT
TRBV6-6	.	once	TRBJ1-2	CASSYSMGSTNYGYTF	TGTGCCAGCAGTTACTCGATGGGGAGCACTAACTATGGCTACACCTTC
TRBV6-2/TRBV6-3	TRBD1	.	TRBJ1-2	CASSDGTATNYGYTF	TGTGCCAGCAGTGACGGGACAGCCACTAACTATGGCTACACCTTC
TRBV11-1	.	.	TRBJ2-7	CASRATGTSYEQYF	TGTGCCAGCAGGGCTACAGGGACCTCCTACGAGCAGTACTTC
TRBV2	TRBD2	.	TRBJ2-2	CASSSGVNTGELFF	TGTGCCAGTTCTAGCGGGGTGAACACCGGGGAGCTGTTTTTT
TRBV7-9	TRBD1	few	TRBJ1-5	CASSFTGASGNQPQHF	TGTGCCAGCAGTTTCACAGGGGCCTCGGGCAATCAGCCCCAGCATTTT
TRBV6-2/TRBV6-3	.	few	TRBJ1-1	CASSRGMNTEAFF	TGTGCCAGCAGCCGCGGGATGAACACTGAAGCTTTCTTT
TRBV4-1	.	.	TRBJ1-2	CASSQPRVSRSYGYTF	TGCGCCAGCAGCCAACCGCGAGTAAGTCGGTCCTATGGCTACACCTTC
TRBV6-1	.	.	TRBJ2-7	CASSDQGNPYVEQYF	TGTGCCAGCAGTGATCAGGGGAATCCTTACGTAGAGCAGTACTTC
TRBV7-9	TRBD1	once	TRBJ1-5	CASSLSRGDQPQHF	TGTGCCAGCAGCTTAAGCAGGGGGGATCAGCCCCAGCATTTT
TRBV3-1/TRBV3-2	TRBD1	.	TRBJ1-2	CASSQGTGVNGYTF	TGTGCCAGCAGCCAAGGGACAGGGGTCAATGGCTACACCTTC
TRBV5-4	TRBD2	.	TRBJ2-3	CASSWPQRGARDTQYF	TGTGCCAGCAGCTGGCCCCAGCGGGGGGCCAGAGATACGCAGTATTTT
TRBV4-1	TRBD1	.	TRBJ2-3	CASSQTGTGGIRSTDTQYF	TGCGCCAGCAGCCAAACCGGGACAGGGGGCATTAGAAGCACAGATACGCAGTATTTT
TRBV3-1/TRBV3-2	TRBD2	.	TRBJ2-3	CASSQESAGGPPQYF	TGTGCCAGCAGCCAAGAGTCCGCGGGGGGGCCGCCGCAGTATTTT
TRBV5-1	.	.	TRBJ2-5	CASSPIPQETQYF	TGCGCCAGCAGCCCAATCCCCCAAGAGACCCAGTACTTC
TRBV7-6	.	once	TRBJ2-2	CASSGPGLPTGELFF	TGTGCCAGCAGCGGCCCCGGACTACCCACCGGGGAGCTGTTTTTT
TRBV7-6	TRBD1	.	TRBJ2-2	CASSRASGQGRTGELFF	TGTGCCAGCAGTCGAGCGTCCGGACAGGGTCGAACCGGGGAGCTGTTTTTT
TRBV27	.	.	TRBJ2-5	CASSYDRRMGETQYF	TGTGCCAGCAGCTACGACCGGAGGATGGGAGAGACCCAGTACTTC
TRBV5-1	.	.	TRBJ2-4	CASSLVPGERGNIQYF	TGCGCCAGCAGCTTGGTGCCAGGGGAGAGAGGAAACATTCAGTACTTC
TRBV7-9	TRBD1	.	TRBJ1-6	CASSATDRVSSPLHF	TGTGCCAGCAGCGCCACGGACAGGGTCTCTTCACCCCTCCACTTT
TRBV7-9	TRBD1	.	TRBJ2-2	CASSPRDRRVAGELFF	TGTGCCAGCAGCCCCCGGGACAGGCGAGTGGCCGGGGAGCTGTTTTTT
TRBV10-3	TRBD2	.	TRBJ2-1	CASGTSGDSYNEQFF	TGTGCCAGTGGGACTAGCGGGGATAGCTACAATGAGCAGTTCTTC
TRBV19	TRBD1	.	TRBJ1-5	CASSITGTANQPQHF	TGTGCCAGTAGTATTACCGGGACAGCTAATCAGCCCCAGCATTTT
TRBV7-9	.	.	TRBJ1-2	CASSLGQTNYGYTF	TGTGCCAGCAGCTTAGGGCAGACTAACTATGGCTACACCTTC
TRBV27	.	.	TRBJ1-2	CASSSLAGAYGYTF	TGTGCCAGCAGTTCCTTGGCGGGAGCTTATGGCTACACCTTC
TRBV6-6	TRBD1	.	TRBJ2-7	CATSMRQGYEQYF	TGTGCCACCAGTATGAGACAGGGCTACGAGCAGTACTTC
TRBV7-7	TRBD2	.	TRBJ2-5	CASSLGLAGTRGTQYF	TGTGCCAGCAGCTTAGGACTAGCGGGGACCAGAGGGACCCAGTACTTC
TRBV6-5	TRBD1	.	TRBJ1-1	CASRRDRGGTEAFF	TGTGCCAGCAGGCGGGACAGGGGAGGTACTGAAGCTTTCTTT
TRBV18	TRBD1	.	TRBJ1-1	CASSPPSQGAFAEAFF	TGTGCCAGCTCACCACCCAGCCAGGGGGCTTTCGCTGAAGCTTTCTTT
TRBV7-2	.	.	TRBJ1-2	CASSLYLETGGYTF	TGTGCCAGCAGCCTATACCTTGAAACGGGTGGCTACACCTTC
TRBV6-1	.	.	TRBJ1-3	CASSEGYPGTSVYF	TGTGCCAGCAGTGAAGGGTACCCCGGGACATCTGTATATTTT
TRBV18	TRBD2	.	TRBJ2-5	CASSPSSAGETQYF	TGTGCCAGCTCACCGTCTTCAGCGGGGGAGACCCAGTACTTC
TRBV20-1	TRBD1	once	TRBJ1-2	CSASRAGGYGYTF	TGCAGTGCTAGTAGGGCAGGGGGCTATGGCTACACCTTC
TRBV6-1	.	.	TRBJ1-6	CASSEEREPSYSPLHF	TGTGCCAGCAGTGAAGAGAGGGAGCCCTCCTATTCACCCCTCCACTTT
TRBV19	.	.	TRBJ1-3	CASSIGGSGNTIYF	TGTGCCAGTAGCATAGGAGGCTCTGGAAACACCATATATTTT
TRBV9	.	.	TRBJ2-6	CASSVRPTDFSGANVLTF	TGTGCCAGCAGCGTTCGTCCGACAGACTTTTCTGGGGCCAACGTCCTGACTTTC
TRBV7-2	.	few	TRBJ2-5	CASRQTGQETQYF	TGTGCCAGCAGACAGACAGGCCAAGAGACCCAGTACTTC
TRBV6-1	TRBD1	.	TRBJ2-7	CASSEFGTGNLEQYF	TGTGCCAGCAGTGAATTTGGGACAGGGAATCTCGAGCAGTACTTC
TRBV10-2	.	.	TRBJ1-1	CASSRTGHTEAFF	TGCGCCAGCAGCCGTACAGGGCACACTGAAGCTTTCTTT